These 26 T cell receptor beta chains came from one sample sequenced in a study of cytomegalovirus exposure and HLA in healthy donors. PCR used 60 Vbeta primers and 13 Jbeta primers. Profiling relied on immunoSEQ multiplex PCR, and the TCRdb table lists in-frame clones only, not all of them. The repertoire consists of 130,000 to 150,000 clones, with 70% to 80% occurring once and the leading ten covering about 2.2%. The sequencing input was PBMCs. All receptors come from a woman aged 18-29 years in good health and CMV-seropositive.

This sequence joins TRBV4-1 and TRBJ2-1, with 9 nucleotides matching TRBD1. This CDR3 has 12 amino acids. Germline V gene lookup returns CDR1 MGHRA and CDR2 YSYEKL. V shed 6 bases, J shed 8 bases, and the junction held 2 bases outside the gene matches. The CDR3 DNA sequence: TGCGCCAGCAGACGGACAGGGGATGAGCAGTTCTTC. Translated, it gives CASRRTGDEQFF.

This clone has only a few counts. V and J are TRBV2 and TRBJ2-7, with 8 bases fitting TRBD2. Germline loops: CDR1 SNHLY, CDR2 FYNNEI. This CDR3 is built from 15 residues. Trimming at V came to 7 bases and at J to 3 bases, leaving 11 bases not matched to a gene. The CDR3 DNA sequence: TGTGCCAGCAACCGACGAGCGGGGGAGATCTACGAGCAGTACTTC. Protein: CASNRRAGEIYEQYF.

The V gene is TRBV30, the J gene TRBJ1-3; D possibly corresponds to TRBD1 (5 bases). The CDR3 covers 12 residues. CDR1 and CDR2 from the germline V gene are GTSNPN and SVGIG (reference sequence). V lost 6 bases and J lost 1, with 7 bases in between. The CDR3 is CACGASGNTIYF. The DNA for the CDR3 is TGTGCCTGTGGGGCGTCTGGAAACACCATATATTTT.

There are a few counts of this clone. V usage is TRBV7-2 and J usage is TRBJ1-4; D unclear. This CDR3 has 14 amino acids. The V gene lost 10 bases and the J gene lost 8 bases, with 20 bases spanning the gap. The germline V gene has CDR1 SGHTA and CDR2 FQGNSA. For the CDR3, the DNA is TGTGCCACCGCCGAAAAGAGCTTAAAGGAAAAACTGTTTTTT. The encoded protein is CATAEKSLKEKLFF.

This clone was seen a few times. The gene calls are TRBV6-1 and TRBJ1-3, with TRBD1 matching over 7 bases. The germline V gene encodes CDR1 MNHNS and CDR2 SASEGT. The junction had 5 bases not matched to a gene; V was cut back by 2 bases and J by 1 base. The CDR3 runs 16 residues. The CDR3 DNA follows: TGTGCCAGCAGTGAACTTCAGGGGGAATCTGGAAACACCATATATTTT. Its protein is CASSELQGESGNTIYF.

The V call is TRBV7-2, the J call TRBJ2-5; D is unresolved. This CDR3 region has 12 residues. Trimming pared 2 bases from V and 10 bases from J, leaving 11 bases between. Germline V gene lookup returns CDR1 SGHTA and CDR2 FQGNSA. The chain's CDR3 is CASSLPRRDQYF. CDR3 sequence (DNA): TGTGCCAGCAGCTTACCACGGAGAGACCAGTACTTC.

V is TRBV6-5 and J is TRBJ2-7; D is unclear. Germline V gene lookup returns CDR1 MNHEY and CDR2 SVGAGI. The V and J ends lost 2 bases and 2 bases respectively, with 10 bases between them. The CDR3 is 14 residues long. CDR3 sequence reads: CASSYGIQPYEQYF. The DNA for the CDR3 is TGTGCCAGCAGTTACGGCATCCAACCCTACGAGCAGTACTTC.

The V call is TRBV7-9, the J call TRBJ1-4, with unresolved D. The CDR3 has 16 amino acids. Germline assignment: CDR1 SEHNR and CDR2 FQNEAQ (reference sequence). Trimming left V 5 bases short and J 4 bases short, with 17 bases between. CDR3 residues: CASSERAGFINEKLFF. Written as DNA, the CDR3 is TGTGCCAGCAGCGAACGAGCGGGGTTTATTAATGAAAAACTGTTTTTT.

The chain links TRBV4-1 to TRBJ2-7; tentative D call: TRBD1 (6 bases). Germline CDR1 reads MGHRA; CDR2 reads YSYEKL. This CDR3 region has 14 residues. The V end was cut by 4 bases, the J end by 2 bases, with 12 bases between. This CDR3 reads CASSRMDSPYEQYF. In nucleotides, the CDR3 is TGCGCCAGCAGCCGGATGGACAGTCCCTACGAGCAGTACTTC.

The chain carries TRBV7-2 and TRBJ2-5, with 9 bases lining up with TRBD2. J lost 4 bases, V lost 2 bases, and 11 bases had no gene match. CDR1 and CDR2 from the germline V gene are SGHTA and FQGNSA. The CDR3 totals 17 residues. The CDR3 DNA reads as TGTGCCAGCAGCTTACGGGGCGGGGGGGTCCAGGCAGAGACCCAGTACTTC. Encoded protein: CASSLRGGGVQAETQYF.

The rearrangement uses TRBV6-6 and TRBJ1-5; 9 nucleotides agree with TRBD1. J was trimmed by 7 bases and V by 6 bases; bases with no gene match: 4. The CDR3 is 13 residues long. Germline V lookup: CDR1 MNHNY, CDR2 SVGAGI (reference sequence). The chain's CDR3 is CASSRQGGQPQHF. CDR3 nucleotide sequence: TGTGCCAGCAGCAGACAGGGGGGACAGCCCCAGCATTTT.

The chain recombines TRBV19 with TRBJ2-2; no clear D. There are 11 residues in the CDR3. The germline V gene encodes CDR1 LNHDA and CDR2 SQIVND (reference sequence). Trimming removed 10 bases at V and 2 bases at J, with 5 bases between. CDR3 in DNA: TGTGCCAACAAAAACACCGGGGAGCTGTTTTTT. Its translation: CANKNTGELFF. Combining the CDR3 with reference TRBV19 and TRBJ2-2 gives the whole variable domain DGGITQSPKYLFRKEGQNVTLSCEQNLNHDAMYWYRQDPGQGLRLIYYSQIVNDFQKGDIAEGYSVSREKKESFPLTVTSAQKNPTAFYLCANKNTGELFFGEGSRLTVL.

The chain carries TRBV29-1 and TRBJ1-1; D may be TRBD1 (5 bases). The CDR3 sequence is 14 residues long. V was cut by 7 bases and J by 3 bases, with 18 bases left in between. Germline lookup yields CDR1 SQVTM and CDR2 ANQGSEA. CDR3 sequence: CSGAQAGKHTEAFF. CDR3 sequence (DNA): TGCAGCGGCGCACAGGCAGGGAAGCACACTGAAGCTTTCTTT.

The sample holds one count of this clone. In DNA, the CDR3 is TGTGCCAGCAGTTACTCGCTTCCAGGGGAGACCCAGTACTTC. Translation gives CASSYSLPGETQYF. J is TRBJ2-5 and V is TRBV6-5; possibly TRBD1 for D (5 bases). The germline CDR1 and CDR2 sequences are MNHEY and SVGAGI. The V and J ends lost 0 bases and 5 bases respectively, with 10 bases between them. The CDR3 is 14 amino acids.

As DNA, the CDR3 is TGCGCCAGCAGCTTGGCCGGACAGGGGGCGACTGAAGCTTTCTTT. Amino acid sequence: CASSLAGQGATEAFF. The gene calls are TRBV5-1 and TRBJ1-1; 11 nucleotides match TRBD1. Germline values: CDR1 SGHRS, CDR2 YFSETQ. The V segment lost 0 bases and the J segment 5 bases; nucleotides outside the gene matches: 3. The CDR3 totals 15 residues.

Points on this clone: The sample carries other DNA sequences with the same CDR3. The chain joins TRBV9 to TRBJ2-3; possibly TRBD2 for D (6 bases). The germline V gene has CDR1 SGDLS and CDR2 YYNGEE. The CDR3 has 15 amino acids. V was cut by 2 bases and J by 0 bases, with 10 bases left in between. Written as DNA, the CDR3 is TGTGCCAGCAGCGTCGGGCTAGCGAGCACAGATACGCAGTATTTT. As protein: CASSVGLASTDTQYF. The full variable domain, completed using reference TRBV9 and TRBJ2-3, is DSGVTQTPKHLITATGQRVTLRCSPRSGDLSVYWYQQSLDQGLQFLIQYYNGEERAKGNILERFSAQQFPDLHSELNLSSLELGDSALYFCASSVGLASTDTQYFGPGTRLTVL.

This clone was found a few times. The rearrangement uses TRBV7-2 and TRBJ2-3; 8 bases match TRBD2. The CDR3 is 16 residues long. Germline V lookup: CDR1 SGHTA, CDR2 FQGNSA. Trimming cost V 2 bases and J 2 bases; bases outside gene matches: 6. CDR3 bases: TGTGCCAGCAGCTTAAGGGCTAGCGGGTACACAGATACGCAGTATTTT. Protein product: CASSLRASGYTDTQYF. The variable domain in full, completed from reference TRBV7-2 and TRBJ2-3, reads GAGVSQSPSNKVTEKGKDVELRCDPISGHTALYWYRQSLGQGLEFLIYFQGNSAPDKSGLPSDRFSAERTGGSVSTLTIQRTQQEDSAVYLCASSLRASGYTDTQYFGPGTRLTVL.

The chain employs TRBV7-9 and TRBJ2-7; D is perhaps TRBD2 (6 bases). Germline V gene data show CDR1 as SEHNR and CDR2 as FQNEAQ (reference sequence). Trimming removed 5 bases from V and 4 bases from J, with 15 bases in between. The CDR3 is made up of 14 amino acids. The CDR3 coding sequence is TGTGCCAGCAGCGGAAGAACAGGAGGGTACGAGCAGTACTTC. It specifies CASSGRTGGYEQYF.

The chain couples TRBV2 to TRBJ1-6, with TRBD1 matching 9 bases. V gave up 6 bases and J gave up 7 bases; unmatched junction bases: 4. CDR3 length: 14 residues. CDR1 and CDR2 (germline): SNHLY, FYNNEI. CDR3 sequence: CASRGQGWNSPLHF. As DNA, the CDR3 is TGTGCCAGCAGGGGACAGGGCTGGAATTCACCCCTCCACTTT.

This CDR3 is CASSSGETQYF. The CDR3 region has the DNA TGTGCCAGCAGCTCCGGAGAGACCCAGTACTTC. The chain has TRBV6-6 and TRBJ2-5; D not resolved. This CDR3 is 11 amino acids long. Germline lookup yields CDR1 MNHNY and CDR2 SVGAGI (reference sequence). Trimming cost V 6 bases and J 4 bases, with 6 bases left between them.

This clone was recorded only once. Here the CDR3 DNA reads TGCGCCAGCAGCCAGGGCAGGAGGGCGAGCTCCTACAATGAGCAGTTCTTC. This encodes CASSQGRRASSYNEQFF. This chain links TRBV4-3 with TRBJ2-1, with D maybe TRBD2 (6 bases). The CDR3 is 17 residues long. Trimming took off 3 bases at V and 0 bases at J, with 15 bases between the two ends. Germline V gene sequence: CDR1 LGHNA, CDR2 YSLEER.

The chain combines TRBV5-1 with TRBJ1-2; 9 positions agree with TRBD1. Per germline, CDR1 SGHRS and CDR2 YFSETQ. The CDR3 spans 15 residues. After removal of 0 bases from V and 4 bases from J, the junction contained 4 bases not matched to a gene. CDR3 protein: CASSLVGTGLYGYTF. DNA of the CDR3: TGCGCCAGCAGCTTGGTCGGGACAGGGCTCTATGGCTACACCTTC.

This chain uses TRBV6-6 with TRBJ2-5, with D perhaps matching TRBD2 (6 bases). V lost 1 base, J lost 5 bases, and 8 bases lay in between. The CDR3 spans 13 residues. Per the germline V gene, CDR1 is MNHNY and CDR2 is SVGAGI (reference sequence). The CDR3: CASSYYGRETQYF. The DNA of the CDR3 is TGTGCCAGCAGTTACTATGGGAGGGAGACCCAGTACTTC.

CDR3 in amino acids: CASSQRTSGAREQYF. DNA for the CDR3: TGCGCCAGCAGCCAACGGACTAGCGGGGCCCGGGAGCAGTACTTC. The J gene is TRBJ2-7, the V gene TRBV4-1, with 12 bases that match TRBD2. There are 15 residues in the CDR3. Per the germline V gene, CDR1 is MGHRA and CDR2 is YSYEKL. The V gene end was trimmed by 2 bases and the J gene end by 7 bases; junction bases not matched to a gene: 6.

The chain uses TRBV10-3 and TRBJ1-5; D is perhaps TRBD1 (5 bases). The CDR3 has 14 residues. V was trimmed by 5 bases and J by 1 base, leaving 9 bases between them. Germline values: CDR1 ENHRY, CDR2 SYGVKD. CDR3 sequence (DNA): TGTGCCATCAGTCAGGGAATGAGCAATCAGCCCCAGCATTTT. This codes for CAISQGMSNQPQHF.

The rearrangement uses TRBV18 and TRBJ1-5; D not resolved. The CDR3 has 14 amino acids. CDR1 is KGHSH and CDR2 is LQKENI in the germline V gene. Trimming stripped 3 bases from V and 2 bases from J, with 8 bases between. DNA of the CDR3: TGTGCCAGCTCACCCGGACTAGGCAATCAGCCCCAGCATTTT. It yields the protein CASSPGLGNQPQHF.